Listed here are 17 T cell receptor beta chains from one sample, sequenced in a study of identical twins. TCRdb analysed the 5' RACE reads with MiXCR anew, one entry per CDR3 protein. This repertoire shows fewer than 650,000 distinct CDR3 sequences, approximately 10% found once; its top ten account for 2.5% to 3.5%. The same data also went into a second study, on yellow fever vaccine responses in identical twins.

Sequencing was carried out using PBMCs. These receptors all stem from a woman aged 18-29 years in good health.

In its sample, this clonotype was seen a few times. This chain connects TRBV3-1 to TRBJ1-2; TRBD1 aligns across 8 bases. J gave up 5 bases and V 1 base, and 3 bases lay outside the gene matches. In germline, CDR1 is LGHDT, CDR2 YNNKEL (reference sequence). The CDR3 sequence is 14 residues long. The CDR3: CASSQGGQAYGYTF. The CDR3 DNA follows: TGTGCCAGCAGCCAAGGGGGACAGGCATATGGCTACACCTTC. The variable domain in full, with the rest retrieved from reference TRBV3-1 and TRBJ1-2, is DTAVSQTPKYLVTQMGNDKSIKCEQNLGHDTMYWYKQDSKKFLKIMFSYNNKELIINETVPNRFSPKSPDKAHLNLHINSLELGDSAVYFCASSQGGQAYGYTFGSGTRLTVV.

There are a few counts of this clonotype. The J gene is TRBJ2-5, the V gene TRBV7-2; D remains ambiguous. The CDR3 sequence is 12 residues long. V gave up 5 bases and J gave up 3 bases, with 7 bases separating them. The V gene's germline CDR1 is SGHTA and CDR2 FQGNSA. For the CDR3, the DNA is TGTGCCAGCAGCCCGGCAAAAGAGACCCAGTACTTC. It specifies CASSPAKETQYF.

The chain links TRBV7-9 to TRBJ2-1; D perhaps matches TRBD2 (5 bases). Germline values: CDR1 SEHNR, CDR2 FQNEAQ (reference sequence). The ends were cut back, 5 bases at V and 5 bases at J, with 22 bases in the middle. The CDR3 runs to 17 residues. The CDR3 reads CASSPGEKGAKNNEQFF. As DNA, the CDR3 is TGTGCCAGCAGCCCCGGTGAGAAGGGAGCGAAAAACAATGAGCAGTTCTTC.

Only a few counts were recorded for this clonotype. The rearrangement links TRBV4-3 to TRBJ1-2; D remains ambiguous. CDR3 size: 18 residues. Trimming left V 0 bases short and J 7 bases short, with 24 bases between. The germline V gene encodes CDR1 LGHNA and CDR2 YSLEER. This chain's CDR3 is CASSQDRMFNSDGFGYTF. Written as DNA, the CDR3 is TGCGCCAGCAGCCAAGATAGGATGTTTAACAGCGACGGGTTTGGCTACACCTTC.

V and J are TRBV6-2 or TRBV6-3 and TRBJ2-1; 7 bases are a match to TRBD2. With V trimmed by 5 bases and J by 8 bases, 9 bases remained unmatched. CDR1 is MNHEY and CDR2 is SVGEGT in the germline V gene. This CDR3 comprises 14 residues. The CDR3 reads CASSPVGGIDEQFF. CDR3 in DNA: TGTGCCAGCAGTCCGGTCGGGGGGATCGATGAGCAGTTCTTC.

This clonotype was seen many times. The chain uses TRBV10-3 and TRBJ2-2; 11 bases map to TRBD2. CDR1 ENHRY and CDR2 SYGVKD come from the germline V gene. This CDR3 is built from 15 residues. Trimming took 4 bases from V and 6 from J; bases not matched to a gene: 4. CDR3 protein: CAISGLAGSPGELFF. The DNA of the CDR3 is TGTGCCATCAGTGGACTAGCGGGGTCCCCCGGGGAGCTGTTTTTT.

For this clonotype: A read error is possible here, since a much larger clone lies one base away. J is TRBJ2-7 and V is TRBV3-1; 9 bases match TRBD1. This CDR3 is 15 amino acids long. Germline CDR1 and CDR2: LGHDT and YNNKEL (reference sequence). CDR3 in amino acids: CASCQPGQGAYEQYF. The CDR3, as DNA: TGTGCCAGCTGCCAACCGGGACAGGGCGCTTACGAGCAGTACTTC.

This chain links TRBV6-2 or TRBV6-3 with TRBJ2-7, with TRBD2 identical over 12 bases. The V gene's germline CDR1 is MNHEY and CDR2 SVGEGT. The V gene end was trimmed by 6 bases and the J gene end by 7 bases; junction bases not matched to a gene: 10. This CDR3 contains 15 residues. The CDR3 loop reads CASSETGTSGREQYF. Written as DNA, the CDR3 is TGTGCCAGCAGCGAGACCGGGACTAGCGGGCGGGAGCAGTACTTC.

The chain joins TRBV7-8 to TRBJ1-5; D possibly corresponds to TRBD1 (6 bases). The V end lost 8 bases, the J end lost 2 bases, and 16 bases lay between the germline ends. This CDR3 has 15 residues. Germline V lookup: CDR1 SGHVS, CDR2 FQNEAQ. This chain's CDR3 is CASSRGGERNQPQHF. Written as DNA, the CDR3 is TGTGCCAGCTCTCGGGGGGGCGAACGCAATCAGCCCCAGCATTTT.

The chain has TRBV5-5 and TRBJ2-5, with D unclear. The CDR3 is 14 amino acids. Germline CDR1 and CDR2: SGHKS and YYEKEE (reference sequence). V was pared by 2 bases and J by 5 bases, with 13 bases between. Here the CDR3 DNA reads TGTGCCAGCAGCTTAGTTCGGGTTGTCGAGACCCAGTACTTC. It specifies CASSLVRVVETQYF.

This clonotype has ten or more counts. This rearrangement joins TRBV5-1 to TRBJ2-3, with 10 positions matching TRBD1. The germline CDR1 and CDR2 sequences are SGHRS and YFSETQ. After removal of 5 bases from V and 3 bases from J, the junction contained 6 bases not matched to a gene. The CDR3 is made up of 15 amino acids. The CDR3 is CASRMTGGKTDTQYF. In DNA form, the CDR3 reads TGCGCCAGCAGAATGACAGGGGGCAAAACAGATACGCAGTATTTT.

With respect to this clonotype: This may arise from a read error, as a much more abundant clone is one base away. The chain recombines TRBV21-1 with TRBJ2-1; the table calls TRBD2, which could not be checked here. TRBV21-1 is a known pseudogene. This CDR3 comprises 17 residues. In DNA, the CDR3 is TGTGCCAGTTCGCTAGCGGGGGGCTTCCTTATAGGTAATGAGCAGTTCTTC. It yields the protein CASSLAGGFLIGNEQFF.

The rearrangement uses TRBV12-3 or TRBV12-4 and TRBJ1-1, with D perhaps TRBD1 (6 bases). Trimming pared 2 bases from V and 3 bases from J, leaving 7 bases between. This CDR3 is 13 amino acids long. The CDR3 is CASSLHRDTEAFF. The CDR3 nucleotides read TGTGCCAGCAGTTTACACAGGGACACTGAAGCTTTCTTT.

This clonotype has a handful of counts. The V gene is TRBV20-1, the J gene TRBJ2-2, with D tentatively TRBD2 (6 bases). This CDR3 has 15 amino acids. V gave up 3 bases and J gave up 1 base, with 12 bases separating them. Germline V lookup: CDR1 DFQATT, CDR2 SNEGSKA (reference sequence). In DNA form, the CDR3 reads TGCAGTGCTAGGCGGGATGCGAGGAACACCGGGGAGCTGTTTTTT. Encoded protein: CSARRDARNTGELFF.

This clonotype occurred a few times. The chain recombines TRBV2 with TRBJ2-7; D unclear. CDR1 is SNHLY, CDR2 FYNNEI, per germline. V lost 2 bases and J 3 bases, leaving 11 bases between the germline ends. The CDR3 is 14 residues long. The DNA for the CDR3 is TGTGCCAGCAGTGAATACAACAGAAACTACGAGCAGTACTTC. Translation gives CASSEYNRNYEQYF.

In its sample, this clonotype was seen a few times. The chain combines TRBV29-1 with TRBJ2-1; 8 bases match TRBD2. The trim removed 3 bases at V and 3 bases at J, leaving 4 bases unmatched. The CDR3 is made up of 14 amino acids. CDR1 SQVTM and CDR2 ANQGSEA come from the germline V gene. CDR3 sequence (DNA): TGCAGCGTTGATAGCGGGGACCACTACAATGAGCAGTTCTTC. This translates into CSVDSGDHYNEQFF.

In its sample, this clonotype was seen many times. The germline gene is not matched at one end of the junction; a read error may be the cause. CDR3 residues: CASSLAGTGELFF. Written as DNA, the CDR3 is TGTGCCAGCAGTTTAGCGGGGACCGGGGAGCTGTTTTTT. The chain uses TRBV7-9 and TRBJ2-2, with 8 bases fitting TRBD2. CDR3 length: 13 residues. The germline V gene encodes CDR1 SEHNR and CDR2 FQNEAQ (reference sequence). Together with reference TRBV7-9 and TRBJ2-2, the CDR3 gives the full variable domain: DTGVSQNPRHKITKRGQNVTFRCDPISEHNRLYWYRQTLGQGPEFLTYFQNEAQLEKSRLLSDRFSAERPKGSFSTLEIQRTEQGDSAMYLCASSLAGTGELFFGEGSRLTVL.